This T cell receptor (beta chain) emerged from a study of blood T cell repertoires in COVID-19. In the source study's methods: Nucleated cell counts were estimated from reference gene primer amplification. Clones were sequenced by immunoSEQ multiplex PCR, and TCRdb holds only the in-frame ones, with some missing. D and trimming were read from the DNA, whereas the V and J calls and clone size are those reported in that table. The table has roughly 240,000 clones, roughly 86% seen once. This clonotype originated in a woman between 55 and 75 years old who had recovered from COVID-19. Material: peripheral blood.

Written as DNA, the CDR3 is TGTGCCAGCAGCTTAACCCGAGGAGAGACCCAGTACTTC. This gives the protein CASSLTRGETQYF. V and J are TRBV7-9 and TRBJ2-5; D gene unclear. This CDR3 comprises 13 residues. The V gene's germline CDR1 is SEHNR and CDR2 FQNEAQ (reference sequence). The V gene lost 2 bases and the J gene lost 4 bases, with 8 bases spanning the gap.